The next 22 T cell receptor beta chains were all read from a single sample in a study of Ad26.COV2.S vaccination and SARS-CoV-2 variants (dated by TCRdb to about 2021). In the paper's terms, the treatment or condition label means: some 19 received Ad26.COV2.S at low or high dose, single or two shots; 5 received placebo; per-sample allocation not given. Repertoires of vaccine and placebo recipients were sequenced from samples collected on day 63 after the first injection. The library was generated by the immunoSEQ multiplex PCR assay. The table comes from immuneACCESS by way of TCRdb, which keeps in-frame sequences with V and J called. Part of the clones is missing from these tables; in studies checked, under half for an unresolved V gene and the rest for unknown reasons. Counted in this sample were about 350,000 clones; approximately 86% of them appeared once. Around 10% of the sample is in the top ten clones.

This specimen consisted of peripheral blood, obtained in a trial of Ad26.COV2.S vaccine versus placebo. The receptor set was obtained from a person between 18 and 65 years old who received the Ad26.COV2.S COVID-19 vaccine or a placebo.

This sequence joins TRBV7-6 and TRBJ2-2; D call uncertain. Germline V gene data show CDR1 as SGHVS and CDR2 as FNYEAQ. This CDR3 region has 15 residues. Between the trimmed V and J ends, which lost 5 bases and 1 base, there was a span of 11 bases. In DNA, the CDR3 is TGTGCCAGCAGCCCGTCCGGCAGGAACACCGGGGAGCTGTTTTTT. Amino acid sequence: CASSPSGRNTGELFF.

V gene TRBV3-1 (or the pseudogene TRBV3-2) combines with J gene TRBJ2-3; no clear D gene. V was cut by 1 base and J by 5 bases, with 10 bases left in between. The CDR3 is 14 amino acids. In germline, CDR1 is LGHDT, CDR2 YNNKEL (reference sequence). This CDR3 is CASSQGTPVDTQYF. The CDR3 nucleotides read TGTGCCAGCAGCCAAGGGACCCCAGTAGATACGCAGTATTTT.

V is TRBV5-6 and J is TRBJ2-7; the match to TRBD2 covers 8 bases. The V segment lost 4 bases and the J segment 6 bases; nucleotides outside the gene matches: 12. CDR1 is SGHDT and CDR2 is YYEEEE in the germline V gene. CDR3 length: 15 residues. The CDR3: CASSPAGSGGSEQYF. The CDR3 DNA follows: TGTGCCAGCAGCCCCGCGGGGTCGGGGGGGAGCGAGCAGTACTTC. The full variable domain, rest sourced from reference TRBV5-6 and TRBJ2-7, is DAGVTQSPTHLIKTRGQQVTLRCSPKSGHDTVSWYQQALGQGPQFIFQYYEEEERQRGNFPDRFSGHQFPNYSSELNVNALLLGDSALYLCASSPAGSGGSEQYFGPGTRLTVT.

The V gene is TRBV6-4, the J gene TRBJ2-2, with 7 bases matching TRBD1. V lost 5 bases to trimming and J lost 6 bases; unmatched junction nucleotides: 6. Germline values: CDR1 MRHNA, CDR2 SNTAGT. The CDR3 is 14 amino acids. The CDR3 bases are TGTGCCAGCAGTCCGACTCAGGGGGCCGGGGAGCTGTTTTTT. It encodes CASSPTQGAGELFF.

The chain employs TRBV29-1 and TRBJ1-1, with D perhaps matching TRBD1 (6 bases). In germline, CDR1 is SQVTM, CDR2 ANQGSEA. This CDR3 has 14 amino acids. V was trimmed by 1 base and J by 3 bases, leaving 12 bases between them. The DNA of the CDR3 is TGCAGCGTTGAAGTACAGGGCCTGGACACTGAAGCTTTCTTT. It yields the protein CSVEVQGLDTEAFF.

Concerning this clone: Sequence at one end of the junction differs from germline and may be a read error. The chain uses TRBV27 and TRBJ2-3; 8 bases map to TRBD2. Germline V gene sequence: CDR1 MNHEY, CDR2 SMNVEV (reference sequence). The CDR3 is 11 residues long. CDR3 nucleotide sequence: TGTGCCAGCGGACAAGGACTAGCCCTAAAATTT. The encoded protein is CASGQGLALKF.

The chain combines TRBV5-1 with TRBJ1-4, with no clear D. The germline V gene has CDR1 SGHRS and CDR2 YFSETQ. Trimming removed 1 base from V and 5 bases from J, with 9 bases in between. There are 14 residues in the CDR3. In DNA, the CDR3 is TGCGCCAGCAGCTTGACGGGTACAAATGAAAAACTGTTTTTT. Amino acids: CASSLTGTNEKLFF.

The genes are TRBV6-5 and TRBJ2-5; a weak D match, TRBD2 (7 bases). The CDR3 sequence is 15 residues long. CDR1 is MNHEY and CDR2 is SVGAGI in the germline V gene. V gave up 5 bases and J gave up 5 bases, with 18 bases separating them. The DNA of the CDR3 is TGTGCCAGCAGTACCTCCGGGGGGCGCACGGAGACCCAGTACTTC. Its protein is CASSTSGGRTETQYF.

This clone was counted only a few times. J is TRBJ2-7 and V is TRBV4-3; D is ambiguous. Germline-derived CDR1 and CDR2 are LGHNA and YSLEER. The CDR3 covers 14 residues. V was cut by 4 bases and J by 7 bases, with 17 bases left in between. The CDR3 loop reads CASSPKDGVGEQYF. DNA for the CDR3: TGCGCCAGCAGCCCTAAGGACGGCGTGGGGGAGCAGTACTTC.

The chain joins TRBV10-3 to TRBJ2-7; the D gene is possibly TRBD1 (6 bases). The ends were cut back, 0 bases at V and 1 base at J, with 13 bases in the middle. CDR1 and CDR2 from the germline V gene are ENHRY and SYGVKD. The CDR3 runs to 16 residues. The CDR3 loop is CAISESSQGRSYEQYF. The CDR3 nucleotides read TGTGCCATCAGTGAGTCATCACAGGGACGATCCTACGAGCAGTACTTC.

V and J are TRBV9 and TRBJ1-2; the D is unclear. V was clipped by 4 bases and J by 1 base, with 11 bases between them. Per the germline V gene, CDR1 is SGDLS and CDR2 is YYNGEE. The CDR3 totals 14 residues. CDR3 loop: CASSLWRDNYGYTF. The CDR3, as DNA: TGTGCCAGCAGCCTATGGAGAGATAACTATGGCTACACCTTC.

The CDR3 bases are TGTGCCACCAGTTTGGGGCAGGGAGGCACAGATACGCAGTATTTT. Protein sequence: CATSLGQGGTDTQYF. This chain joins TRBV24-1 and TRBJ2-3; D is possibly TRBD1 or TRBD2 (5 bases each). V lost 6 bases, J lost 1 base, and 13 bases lay in between. The CDR3 covers 15 residues. Germline CDR1 is KGHDR and CDR2 is SFDVKD.

The chain combines TRBV27 with TRBJ2-1; TRBD2 aligns across 9 bases. This CDR3 has 14 amino acids. V shed 2 bases, J shed 8 bases, and the junction held 4 bases outside the gene matches. CDR1 and CDR2 (germline): MNHEY, SMNVEV (reference sequence). The CDR3 protein is CASSLTGLAHEQFF. CDR3 in DNA: TGTGCCAGCAGTTTAACTGGACTAGCGCATGAGCAGTTCTTC.

Details on this clone: The same CDR3 is also encoded by other DNA sequences in this sample. The chain is built from TRBV2 and TRBJ1-1; no clear D. The length of the CDR3 is 13 residues. Trimming took 8 bases from V and 0 from J, leaving 10 bases between them. Germline values: CDR1 SNHLY, CDR2 FYNNEI. The CDR3 reads CASFGLLNTEAFF. DNA for the CDR3: TGTGCCAGCTTCGGACTGTTGAACACTGAAGCTTTCTTT.

The rearrangement joins TRBV3-1 (or the pseudogene TRBV3-2) to TRBJ2-5; the D gene could be TRBD1 or TRBD2 (5 bases each). The V end lost 1 base, the J end lost 3 bases, and 12 bases lay between the germline ends. The germline V gene has CDR1 LGHDT and CDR2 YNNKEL (reference sequence). CDR3 length equals 15 residues. This chain's CDR3 is CASSQGGTRKETQYF. CDR3 sequence (DNA): TGTGCCAGCAGCCAAGGTGGGACCAGGAAAGAGACCCAGTACTTC.

CDR3 region: CASSLSDLYEQYF. The CDR3 nucleotides read TGTGCCAGCAGTTTATCTGACTTATACGAGCAGTACTTC. V and J are TRBV28 and TRBJ2-7, with D hard to call. CDR3 length equals 13 residues. The germline V and J ends were trimmed by 1 base and 4 bases, with 8 bases remaining between them. The germline gives CDR1 MDHEN, CDR2 SYDVKM.

V gene TRBV10-2 combines with J gene TRBJ1-1; TRBD1 matches at 7 bases. Germline CDR1 is WSHSY and CDR2 is SAAADI. V lost 6 bases, J lost 2 bases, and 9 bases stayed unmatched. The CDR3 totals 15 residues. CDR3 region: CASRATGRINTEAFF. In DNA, the CDR3 is TGCGCCAGCAGGGCGACAGGGAGAATAAACACTGAAGCTTTCTTT.

The chain uses TRBV6-2 or TRBV6-3 and TRBJ1-1; D call uncertain. This CDR3 is 12 amino acids long. The germline CDR1 and CDR2 sequences are MNHEY and SVGEGT. V dropped 5 bases and J dropped 10 bases, with 14 bases sitting between them. The CDR3 DNA reads TGTGCCAGCAGTAGCCAGGTTCTCGGAGCTTTCTTT. Protein: CASSSQVLGAFF.

This chain links TRBV18 with TRBJ1-2; unclear D gene. V gave up 0 bases and J gave up 5 bases, with 10 bases separating them. Germline V gives CDR1 KGHSH, CDR2 LQKENI. The length of the CDR3 is 14 residues. The DNA of the CDR3 is TGTGCCAGCTCACCACCGGCGGACCGTTATGGCTACACCTTC. Translation gives CASSPPADRYGYTF.

The CDR3 region is CATMGLAGAANTGELFF. As DNA, the CDR3 is TGTGCCACCATGGGGCTAGCGGGAGCCGCGAACACCGGGGAGCTGTTTTTT. The chain links TRBV15 to TRBJ2-2, with TRBD2 matching over 10 bases. Trimming removed 7 bases from V and 0 bases from J; junction bases left unmatched: 8. CDR1 is LNHNV, CDR2 YYDKDF, per germline (reference sequence). The CDR3 has 17 residues.

A single count supports this clone. V usage is TRBV25-1 and J usage is TRBJ1-1; D gene uncertain. Trimming shortened V by 2 bases and J by 4 bases, and 8 bases separated the two germline ends. CDR1 and CDR2 from the germline V gene are MGHDK and SYGVNS. There are 13 residues in the CDR3. CDR3 loop: CASSEPLSTEAFF. In DNA form, the CDR3 reads TGTGCCAGCAGTGAACCCCTGAGCACTGAAGCTTTCTTT. The full variable domain, its missing parts supplied by reference TRBV25-1 and TRBJ1-1, is EADIYQTPRYLVIGTGKKITLECSQTMGHDKMYWYQQDPGMELHLIHYSYGVNSTEKGDLSSESTVSRIRTEHFPLTLESARPSHTSQYLCASSEPLSTEAFFGQGTRLTVV.

The chain combines TRBV24-1 with TRBJ1-1, with D unclear. Between the trimmed V and J ends, which lost 5 bases and 1 base, there was a span of 10 bases. Germline CDR1 and CDR2: KGHDR and SFDVKD. The CDR3 has 14 amino acids. The CDR3 sequence is CATSGGFGNTEAFF. The CDR3 DNA reads TGTGCCACCAGTGGGGGTTTCGGGAACACTGAAGCTTTCTTT.